This TCR beta chain was recovered during a study of cytomegalovirus exposure and HLA in healthy donors. PCR was performed using 60 Vbeta and 13 Jbeta primers. Profiled with immunoSEQ multiplex PCR; TCRdb holds only in-frame clones, not every one. The top ten hold roughly 3.2% of the sample, which has about 140,000 clones, roughly 82% seen once. The CDR3 totals 13 residues. The V and J ends lost 10 bases and 4 bases, in that order; junction bases with no gene match: 7. Germline V gives CDR1 MGHRA, CDR2 YSYEKL. The V call is TRBV4-1, the J call TRBJ2-7; 10 bases are shared with TRBD1. The sequenced material came from PBMCs. The TCR originated in a man aged 18 to 30 in good health and CMV-seropositive. In DNA form, the CDR3 reads TGCGCCACCTCGGGACAGGGGCAGTACGAGCAGTACTTC. This translates into CATSGQGQYEQYF.